Here is one T cell receptor (beta chain) with its context. Antigen specificity is unknown. At one boundary the junction diverges from the germline segment, which might be a read error. Germline CDR1 reads MGHRA; CDR2 reads YSYEKL. The CDR3 totals 14 residues. The authors extracted RNA and reverse transcribed it into cDNA as the sequencing template. The protocol was immunoSEQ multiplex PCR, while the TCRdb copy is restricted to in-frame clones and leaves out a portion. The table shows 45,000 to 60,000 clones, with almost 97% occurring only once. This record comes from a study of CD8+ T cells in alopecia areata. About the study: Treated patients were given 5 to 10 mg oral tofacitinib twice daily. Findings of the study overall: Normal skin's resident alphabeta T cells are sequenced alongside lesional scalp T cells. Lesional scalp exceeded normal scalp in clonality, especially in alopecia totalis/universalis.

PBMCs provided sorted CD4+ and CD8+ T cells. V and J are TRBV4-1 and TRBJ2-7; weak D call: TRBD1 (5 bases). This TCR came from a human donor with alopecia areata. Source: CD8+ T cells sorted from blood, taken at week 0. The CDR3 sequence: CASSQDPGNIERAF. CDR3 DNA sequence: TGCGCCAGCAGCCAAGATCCAGGGAACATCGAAAGAGCCTTC.